Only a few counts were recorded for the clone carrying this TCR beta chain. Its antigen is not identified. Isolated RNA was reverse transcribed in full, so expressed TCRB transcripts were sequenced. Here immunoSEQ multiplex PCR was the method, and the copy in TCRdb shows in-frame clones only, minus some. The top ten clones hold roughly 0.015% of a sample with roughly 290,000 clones, 15% of them seen once. This entry is derived from a study of beta chain features in type 1 diabetes. Study observations and caveats: Shorter TCRB CDR3s, moderately but significantly so, marked every one of the four CD4+ subsets in Type 1 diabetes patients.

The receptor was isolated from a young man with type 1 diabetes. The material sequenced was naive CD4+ T cells from blood.

CDR3 in amino acids: CASNPGTSTHEQYF. The CDR3 region has the DNA TGTGCCAGCAATCCAGGGACTAGCACCCACGAGCAGTACTTC. The chain combines TRBV5-4 with TRBJ2-7; 9 bases fit TRBD2. CDR1 is SGHNT, CDR2 YYREEE, per germline (reference sequence). The CDR3 covers 14 residues. J was trimmed by 5 bases and V by 6 bases; bases with no gene match: 9. Using reference TRBV5-4 and TRBJ2-7 for the parts outside the CDR3, the full variable domain is ETGVTQSPTHLIKTRGQQVTLRCSSQSGHNTVSWYQQALGQGPQFIFQYYREEENGRGNFPPRFSGLQFPNYSSELNVNALELDDSALYLCASNPGTSTHEQYFGPGTRLTVT.